A single sample is the source of the 25 T cell receptor beta chains below, sequenced in a study of molecular identifiers for immune sequencing clone quantification. Each CDR3 protein is one row after TCRdb ran MiXCR on the PCR reads. The table has more than 70,000 distinct CDR3 sequences, about 21% seen once. Source material: naive CD8+ T cells from blood, with Jurkat cell RNA spiked in. Specified subset: FACS-sorted CD8+CD4-CCR7+CD45RA+ naive T cells. Every receptor here comes from a human donor in good health. Some libraries in this study had Jurkat cell RNA spiked in.

This clonotype was observed at least ten times. J is TRBJ2-1 and V is TRBV7-6; 7 positions agree with TRBD2. This CDR3 is built from 18 residues. Losses at the gene ends were 5 bases for V and 0 bases for J; bases not matched to a gene: 13. Germline V gene lookup returns CDR1 SGHVS and CDR2 FNYEAQ. The CDR3 protein is CASSPHPSGLSSYNEQFF. The CDR3 bases are TGTGCCAGCAGCCCGCACCCTAGCGGCCTTAGCTCCTACAATGAGCAGTTCTTC. The full variable domain, in which reference TRBV7-6 and TRBJ2-1 provide the parts outside the CDR3, is GAGVSQSPRYKVTKRGQDVALRCDPISGHVSLYWYRQALGQGPEFLTYFNYEAQQDKSGLPNDRFSAERPEGSISTLTIQRTEQRDSAMYRCASSPHPSGLSSYNEQFFGPGTRLTVL.

This clonotype was recorded many times. The chain uses TRBV28 and TRBJ2-7; 8 nucleotides line up with TRBD2. The CDR3 spans 14 residues. In germline, CDR1 is MDHEN, CDR2 SYDVKM. The V gene end was trimmed by 8 bases and the J gene end by 3 bases; junction bases not matched to a gene: 9. CDR3 in amino acids: CASRLAGNYYEQYF. DNA of the CDR3: TGTGCCAGCCGATTAGCGGGGAATTACTACGAGCAGTACTTC.

The chain joins TRBV11-2 to TRBJ1-2, with D hard to call. CDR1 is SGHAT and CDR2 is FQNNGV in the germline V gene. This CDR3 has 12 amino acids. V lost 5 bases, J lost 4 bases, and 8 bases lay in between. The CDR3 sequence: CASSQTSYGYTF. Here the CDR3 DNA reads TGTGCCAGCAGCCAAACAAGCTATGGCTACACCTTC.

This clonotype occurred a few times. The V gene is TRBV27, the J gene TRBJ2-7; TRBD2 is a possible D gene (5 bases). The CDR3 has 15 amino acids. V was cut by 2 bases and J by 2 bases, with 13 bases left in between. CDR1 and CDR2 from the germline V gene are MNHEY and SMNVEV (reference sequence). The CDR3 reads CASSLSFPGAYEQYF. CDR3 sequence (DNA): TGTGCCAGCAGTTTAAGTTTCCCCGGGGCCTACGAGCAGTACTTC.

This clonotype was counted many times. CDR3 nucleotides: TGTGCCTGGAGTGTGACAGGGGGCAGAAACTATGGCTACACCTTC. Translating it yields CAWSVTGGRNYGYTF. The chain has TRBV30 and TRBJ1-2; TRBD1 agrees at 10 bases. CDR3 length: 15 residues. Germline CDR1 is GTSNPN and CDR2 is SVGIG (reference sequence). Trimming at V came to 0 bases and at J to 2 bases, leaving 3 bases not matched to a gene.

With respect to this clonotype: Without the conserved terminal phenylalanine or tryptophan, this CDR3 likely stems from a read error. The chain links TRBV7-9 to TRBJ1-1; 8 bases map to TRBD1. Per the germline V gene, CDR1 is SEHNR and CDR2 is FQNEAQ (reference sequence). This CDR3 is 15 amino acids long. V lost 1 base to trimming and J lost 4 bases; unmatched junction nucleotides: 5. CDR3 amino acids: CASSLGTGLSTEAFS. Written as DNA, the CDR3 is TGTGCCAGCAGCTTAGGGACAGGGCTATCCACTGAAGCTTTCTCT.

To note about this clonotype: The junction departs from germline at one end; a sequencing error may be responsible. The chain joins TRBV19 to TRBJ2-1, with 7 bases aligning to TRBD2. The CDR3 is 18 amino acids. Germline V gene lookup returns CDR1 LNHDA and CDR2 SQIVND (reference sequence). The CDR3 is CASSITGRTTYSYNERFF. The CDR3 region has the DNA TGTGCCAGTAGTATCACCGGGAGGACCACGTACTCCTACAATGAGCGGTTCTTC.

The rearrangement links TRBV27 to TRBJ2-3; 9 bases agree with TRBD2. Losses at the gene ends were 7 bases for V and 2 bases for J; bases not matched to a gene: 7. CDR3 length equals 15 residues. The V gene's germline CDR1 is MNHEY and CDR2 SMNVEV (reference sequence). DNA of the CDR3: TGTGCCAGCACCCGCCTAGCGGGACTCACAGATACGCAGTATTTT. It yields the protein CASTRLAGLTDTQYF.

A word on this clonotype: A read error may be the cause here, since a much bigger clone is one base away. This sequence joins TRBV6-5 and TRBJ2-7; 8 bases agree with TRBD1. The CDR3 spans 16 residues. After removal of 0 bases from V and 5 bases from J, the junction contained 9 bases not matched to a gene. Germline V CDR1 and CDR2: MNHEY, SVGAGI. The CDR3 DNA reads TGTGCCAGCAGTTACTCGTCCCAGGGGGCTGCCGACGAGCAGTACTTC. It is translated as CASSYSSQGAADEQYF.

The chain joins TRBV20-1 to TRBJ2-7; TRBD2 is a possible D gene (5 bases). V lost 3 bases to trimming and J lost 1 base, with 13 bases between them. The germline gives CDR1 DFQATT, CDR2 SNEGSKA (reference sequence). The CDR3 has 14 residues. CDR3 amino acids: CSASAGLGSYEQYF. CDR3 in DNA: TGCAGTGCTAGTGCTGGACTGGGTTCCTACGAGCAGTACTTC.

This clonotype was seen a few times. This chain joins TRBV3-2 and TRBJ2-3; the listed D gene, TRBD1, was not tested against the DNA. TRBV3-2 is a pseudogene locus. The CDR3 consists of 17 residues. The CDR3 protein is CASSRAGTGRRTDTQYF. Written as DNA, the CDR3 is TGTGCCAGCAGCCGTGCAGGGACAGGGAGGAGAACAGATACGCAGTATTTT.

Concerning this clonotype: This could be a read error, since a much larger clone is one nucleotide away. The rearrangement joins TRBV29-1 to TRBJ2-1; possible D gene TRBD2, 6 bases. This CDR3 has 13 amino acids. Germline lookup yields CDR1 SQVTM and CDR2 ANQGSEA. The CDR3 DNA follows: TGCAGCCCCCAAGGGCCTACTAGCAATGAGCAGCTCTTC. It encodes CSPQGPTSNEQLF.

The table lists this clonotype with many counts. This rearrangement joins TRBV28 to TRBJ1-1; no reliable D call. With 6 bases removed from V and 2 bases from J, the gap between germline ends came to 16 bases. Germline CDR1 MDHEN, CDR2 SYDVKM. The length of the CDR3 is 15 residues. In DNA form, the CDR3 reads TGTGCCAGCAGCCGCCGGGCAGGAGGTAACACTGAAGCTTTCTTT. Its protein is CASSRRAGGNTEAFF.

The gene calls are TRBV9 and TRBJ2-7; D remains ambiguous. The CDR3 extends over 13 amino acids. V lost 3 bases, J lost 0 bases, and 7 bases lay in between. The germline V gene encodes CDR1 SGDLS and CDR2 YYNGEE. As DNA, the CDR3 is TGTGCCAGCAGCGCCTGGCCCTCCTACGAGCAGTACTTC. Translating gives CASSAWPSYEQYF.

This clonotype has at least ten counts. The chain combines TRBV15 with TRBJ1-1, with TRBD1 matching 7 bases. The length of the CDR3 is 14 residues. The junction had 10 bases not matched to a gene; V was cut back by 7 bases and J by 5 bases. Germline CDR1 reads LNHNV; CDR2 reads YYDKDF (reference sequence). The CDR3 region has the DNA TGTGCCACCAACGCTAGGACAGGAGGGACTGAAGCTTTCTTT. Translated, it gives CATNARTGGTEAFF.

This clonotype was detected many times. The V and J genes are TRBV7-9 and TRBJ2-5, with D uncertain. The V and J ends lost 4 bases and 5 bases respectively, with 14 bases between them. The CDR3 has 14 amino acids. Germline CDR1 is SEHNR and CDR2 is FQNEAQ (reference sequence). CDR3 region: CASSYLSVKETQYF. For the CDR3, the DNA is TGTGCCAGCAGCTACCTTTCTGTTAAGGAGACCCAGTACTTC.

This clonotype was picked up many times. The CDR3 sequence is CASSQELAGGTDTQYF. CDR3 bases: TGCGCCAGCAGCCAAGAACTAGCGGGGGGTACAGATACGCAGTATTTT. The V gene is TRBV4-3, the J gene TRBJ2-3, with 12 bases lining up with TRBD2. Germline V lookup: CDR1 LGHNA, CDR2 YSLEER. The V and J ends lost 0 bases and 3 bases, in that order; junction bases with no gene match: 1. This CDR3 is 16 amino acids long.

The sample holds many counts of this clonotype. V is TRBV25-1 and J is TRBJ2-7; no firm D call. Trimming removed 2 bases at V and 0 bases at J, with 11 bases between. Per the germline V gene, CDR1 is MGHDK and CDR2 is SYGVNS. The length of the CDR3 is 15 residues. The CDR3 protein is CASSEPTSASYEQYF. In nucleotides, the CDR3 is TGTGCCAGCAGTGAACCTACCTCCGCCTCCTACGAGCAGTACTTC.

This clonotype was seen at least ten times. J is TRBJ2-1 and V is TRBV6-5; 9 bases line up with TRBD1. V lost 0 bases and J lost 12; bases outside the gene matches: 9. Per the germline V gene, CDR1 is MNHEY and CDR2 is SVGAGI. CDR3 length: 15 residues. The CDR3: CASSYSQGARFGQFF. The CDR3 nucleotides are TGTGCCAGCAGTTACTCACAGGGGGCGAGGTTTGGGCAGTTCTTC.

Turning to this clonotype: This clone may be a read error of a much larger clone one base away. This chain links TRBV20-1 with TRBJ1-1, with D tentatively TRBD1 (6 bases). CDR3 size: 14 residues. Germline lookup yields CDR1 DFQATT and CDR2 SNEGSKA (reference sequence). V lost 3 bases and J 0 bases, leaving 11 bases between the germline ends. DNA for the CDR3: TGCAGTGCTAGGGATCGGACAGTGAACACTGAAGCTTTCTTT. Protein: CSARDRTVNTEAFF.

The chain has TRBV18 and TRBJ1-3; D gene ambiguous. The V gene lost 6 bases and the J gene lost 0 bases, with 18 bases spanning the gap. The germline CDR1 and CDR2 sequences are KGHSH and LQKENI. The CDR3 covers 17 residues. The CDR3 spells CASSPGPTDYSGNTIYF. The CDR3 coding sequence is TGTGCCAGCTCCCCAGGCCCAACTGATTACTCTGGAAACACCATATATTTT.

This chain connects TRBV19 to TRBJ1-1; D possibly corresponds to TRBD1 (5 bases). Trimming shortened V by 7 bases and J by 0 bases, and 18 bases separated the two germline ends. Looked up from germline, CDR1 is LNHDA and CDR2 is SQIVND (reference sequence). The CDR3 spans 16 residues. DNA of the CDR3: TGTGCCAGTAATTCGGGGGGGTGGTTCTTGAACACTGAAGCTTTCTTT. Protein sequence: CASNSGGWFLNTEAFF.

This clonotype was observed a handful of times. The V and J genes are TRBV20-1 and TRBJ2-7; D may be TRBD2 (6 bases). V was shortened by 6 bases and J by 0 bases, with 15 bases between the two germline ends. The germline gives CDR1 DFQATT, CDR2 SNEGSKA (reference sequence). The CDR3 is 14 residues long. In DNA, the CDR3 is TGCAGTGCCCTAAAACTAGCCGACTCCTACGAGCAGTACTTC. It encodes CSALKLADSYEQYF.

This clonotype was seen at least ten times. V usage is TRBV6-1 and J usage is TRBJ2-2; maybe TRBD2 (6 bases). The CDR3 sequence is 15 residues long. The V end was cut by 3 bases, the J end by 5 bases, with 13 bases between. The germline CDR1 and CDR2 sequences are MNHNS and SASEGT. The CDR3 spells CASSDGLSRTGELFF. The DNA for the CDR3 is TGTGCCAGCAGTGATGGACTATCGAGGACCGGGGAGCTGTTTTTT.

This clonotype turned up a few times. The rearrangement links TRBV27 to TRBJ1-5; D unresolved. From germline, CDR1 is MNHEY and CDR2 SMNVEV (reference sequence). V shed 4 bases and J shed 6 bases, with 7 bases lying between them. The CDR3 has 12 residues. The CDR3 bases are TGTGCCAGCAGTTCGCCGAGTCAGCCCCAGCATTTT. Its translation is CASSSPSQPQHF.